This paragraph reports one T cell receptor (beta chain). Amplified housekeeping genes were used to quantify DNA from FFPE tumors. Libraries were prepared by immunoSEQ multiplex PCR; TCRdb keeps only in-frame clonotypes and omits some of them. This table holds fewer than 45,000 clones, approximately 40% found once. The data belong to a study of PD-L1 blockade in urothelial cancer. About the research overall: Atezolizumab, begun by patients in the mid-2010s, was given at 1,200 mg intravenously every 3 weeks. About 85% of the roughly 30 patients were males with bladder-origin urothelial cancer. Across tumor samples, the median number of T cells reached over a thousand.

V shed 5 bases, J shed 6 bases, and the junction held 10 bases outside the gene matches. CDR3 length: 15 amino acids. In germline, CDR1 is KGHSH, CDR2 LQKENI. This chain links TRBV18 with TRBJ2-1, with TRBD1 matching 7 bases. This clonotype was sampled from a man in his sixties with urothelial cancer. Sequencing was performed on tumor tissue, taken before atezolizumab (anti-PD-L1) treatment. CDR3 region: CASSRSRGSINEQFF. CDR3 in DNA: TGTGCCAGCTCAAGGAGCAGGGGGTCAATCAATGAGCAGTTCTTC.